The 17 T cell receptor beta chains in this list originate from one sample, sequenced in a study of beta chain features in type 1 diabetes. As every portion of the isolated RNA was reverse transcribed, the sequencing read expressed TCRB transcripts. The data were produced by immunoSEQ multiplex PCR, yet TCRdb's version contains in-frame clones alone and is incomplete. The sample consists of some 500,000 clones, about an eighth of them appearing once. Material: naive CD4+ T cells from blood. The receptor source for this set is a woman between 18 and 29 years old in good health.

This chain links TRBV2 with TRBJ1-1; 8 bases match TRBD1. CDR3 length: 13 residues. The ends lost 6 bases at V and 7 bases at J; junction bases unmatched: 7. The V gene's germline CDR1 is SNHLY and CDR2 FYNNEI. The CDR3 region has the DNA TGTGCCAGCAGAGGACAGGGAGGGATTGAAGCTTTCTTT. It is translated as CASRGQGGIEAFF.

This clone was counted a few times. The chain carries TRBV7-2 and TRBJ2-1; 8 bases are a match to TRBD1. J gave up 0 bases and V 7 bases, and 5 bases lay outside the gene matches. This CDR3 is 15 amino acids long. Per germline, CDR1 SGHTA and CDR2 FQGNSA. The CDR3 region is CASTAGTGSYNEQFF. CDR3 sequence (DNA): TGTGCCAGCACCGCGGGGACAGGCTCCTACAATGAGCAGTTCTTC. The full variable domain, rest sourced from reference TRBV7-2 and TRBJ2-1, is GAGVSQSPSNKVTEKGKDVELRCDPISGHTALYWYRQSLGQGLEFLIYFQGNSAPDKSGLPSDRFSAERTGGSVSTLTIQRTQQEDSAVYLCASTAGTGSYNEQFFGPGTRLTVL.

This chain joins TRBV28 and TRBJ2-4, with D possibly being TRBD2 (6 bases). The CDR3 is 15 amino acids. Germline V CDR1 and CDR2: MDHEN, SYDVKM. The V end was cut by 4 bases, the J end by 3 bases, with 13 bases between. This CDR3 reads CASSSPAGGKNIQYF. The DNA for the CDR3 is TGTGCCAGCAGTTCCCCCGCCGGGGGCAAAAACATTCAGTACTTC.

The chain employs TRBV7-2 and TRBJ2-5; TRBD2 might be the D (5 bases). Germline V gene data show CDR1 as SGHTA and CDR2 as FQGNSA. The V and J ends lost 7 bases and 4 bases respectively, with 13 bases between them. There are 13 residues in the CDR3. The CDR3 loop is CASKTYGGETQYF. CDR3 DNA sequence: TGTGCCAGCAAGACGTACGGAGGAGAGACCCAGTACTTC.

The gene calls are TRBV15 and TRBJ2-3; D is unresolved. Germline V gives CDR1 LNHNV, CDR2 YYDKDF (reference sequence). The V end lost 1 base, the J end lost 5 bases, and 7 bases lay between the germline ends. The CDR3 runs 13 residues. The CDR3 spells CATSRVLGDTQYF. CDR3 bases: TGTGCCACCAGCAGAGTACTTGGAGATACGCAGTATTTT.

The sample holds a few counts of this clone. The gene calls are TRBV5-4 and TRBJ1-1, with 8 bases matching TRBD1. V shed 4 bases, J shed 4 bases, and the junction held 9 bases outside the gene matches. CDR1 SGHNT and CDR2 YYREEE come from the germline V gene (reference sequence). This CDR3 contains 15 residues. The DNA for the CDR3 is TGTGCCAGCAGCCGTCAGGGGGCGGGGGGCACTGAAGCTTTCTTT. It specifies CASSRQGAGGTEAFF.

This chain connects TRBV2 to TRBJ2-3; 12 positions agree with TRBD2. V shed 5 bases and J 2 bases; nucleotides not matched to a gene: 5. Germline V lookup: CDR1 SNHLY, CDR2 FYNNEI. This CDR3 region has 16 residues. The CDR3 spells CASSKTSGGTTDTQYF. CDR3 bases: TGTGCCAGCAGTAAGACTAGCGGGGGAACCACAGATACGCAGTATTTT.

This clone was picked up one time. The V and J genes are TRBV9 and TRBJ2-1; perhaps D is TRBD1 or TRBD2 (5 bases each). V was trimmed by 0 bases and J by 7 bases, leaving 14 bases between them. CDR3 length equals 15 residues. Germline values: CDR1 SGDLS, CDR2 YYNGEE. The CDR3: CASSVGLRGPNEQFF. In nucleotides, the CDR3 is TGTGCCAGCAGCGTAGGATTAAGGGGACCGAATGAGCAGTTCTTC.

The V and J genes are TRBV5-1 and TRBJ2-1, with TRBD1 identical over 7 bases. Germline V gene sequence: CDR1 SGHRS, CDR2 YFSETQ. This CDR3 has 18 residues. With V trimmed by 4 bases and J by 0 bases, 13 bases remained unmatched. Here the CDR3 reads CASSPGRDSLFSYNEQFF. For the CDR3, the DNA is TGCGCCAGCAGCCCGGGCCGGGACAGCCTATTCTCCTACAATGAGCAGTTCTTC. The full variable domain, completed using reference TRBV5-1 and TRBJ2-1, is KAGVTQTPRYLIKTRGQQVTLSCSPISGHRSVSWYQQTPGQGLQFLFEYFSETQRNKGNFPGRFSGRQFSNSRSEMNVSTLELGDSALYLCASSPGRDSLFSYNEQFFGPGTRLTVL.

The sample holds a few counts of this clone. The CDR3 reads CSVVRWNTEAFF. As DNA, the CDR3 is TGCAGCGTAGTACGGTGGAACACTGAAGCTTTCTTT. The chain links TRBV29-1 to TRBJ1-1; no clear D. V lost 6 bases to trimming and J lost 1 base, with 9 bases between them. Germline-derived CDR1 and CDR2 are SQVTM and ANQGSEA. The CDR3 covers 12 residues.

The V and J genes are TRBV15 and TRBJ1-5; D ambiguous. Germline CDR1 is LNHNV and CDR2 is YYDKDF (reference sequence). V lost 1 base, J lost 5 bases, and 9 bases lay in between. This CDR3 is 14 amino acids long. The CDR3 loop reads CATSRVSRDQPQHF. CDR3 bases: TGTGCCACCAGCAGAGTAAGCCGCGATCAGCCCCAGCATTTT.

The chain has TRBV6-1 and TRBJ1-5; D perhaps matches TRBD1 (5 bases). Germline V gene data show CDR1 as MNHNS and CDR2 as SASEGT. This CDR3 spans 17 amino acids. Trimming pared 2 bases from V and 1 base from J, leaving 15 bases between. The CDR3 region is CASSEQLPRGSNQPQHF. CDR3 sequence (DNA): TGTGCCAGCAGTGAACAGTTACCCCGGGGGAGCAATCAGCCCCAGCATTTT.

The chain combines TRBV13 with TRBJ2-7; 12 positions match TRBD2. In germline, CDR1 is PRHDT, CDR2 FYEKMQ (reference sequence). CDR3 length: 16 residues. V dropped 3 bases and J dropped 8; count of bases not matched to a gene: 11. In DNA form, the CDR3 reads TGTGCCAGCAGCTTCGTCAAGACTAGCGGGAGATTGAAGCAGTACTTC. Its protein product is CASSFVKTSGRLKQYF. The whole variable domain, filled in from reference TRBV13 and TRBJ2-7, reads AAGVIQSPRHLIKEKRETATLKCYPIPRHDTVYWYQQGPGQDPQFLISFYEKMQSDKGSIPDRFSAQQFSDYHSELNMSSLELGDSALYFCASSFVKTSGRLKQYFGPGTRLTVT.

In its sample, this clone was seen a few times. This chain uses TRBV2 with TRBJ2-5, with no clear D. The CDR3 runs 13 residues. Trimming took 3 bases from V and 5 from J, leaving 10 bases between them. In germline, CDR1 is SNHLY, CDR2 FYNNEI. CDR3: CASSDVFGETQYF. CDR3 in DNA: TGTGCCAGCAGTGATGTTTTCGGCGAGACCCAGTACTTC.

This clone was found a few times. This chain links TRBV7-3 with TRBJ2-1, with D perhaps given as TRBD1 or TRBD2 (5 bases each). Per germline, CDR1 SGHTA and CDR2 FQGTGA. CDR3 size: 13 residues. Trimming cost V 4 bases and J 6 bases, with 10 bases left between them. CDR3 loop: CASSSGTVNEQFF. The CDR3 nucleotides read TGTGCCAGCAGCTCCGGGACGGTCAATGAGCAGTTCTTC.

This clone was seen more than once but under ten times. The chain uses TRBV28 and TRBJ2-2; the D is unclear. The germline V gene encodes CDR1 MDHEN and CDR2 SYDVKM. The V end lost 7 bases, the J end lost 6 bases, and 12 bases lay between the germline ends. The CDR3 is 13 residues long. The CDR3 DNA follows: TGTGCCAGCAAGGCACAAAGGGCCGGGGAGCTGTTTTTT. Protein product: CASKAQRAGELFF.

The chain couples TRBV15 to TRBJ2-7; the D is unclear. V was clipped by 1 base and J by 2 bases, with 9 bases between them. Germline-derived CDR1 and CDR2 are LNHNV and YYDKDF (reference sequence). The CDR3 covers 14 residues. The CDR3 sequence is CATSRAAATYEQYF. As DNA, the CDR3 is TGTGCCACCAGCAGAGCTGCGGCCACCTACGAGCAGTACTTC.